What follows are 30 T cell receptor beta chains derived from one specimen sequenced in a study of control samples from healthy donors and cancer patients. The assay was immunoSEQ multiplex PCR, and TCRdb's table has in-frame clones only and misses some. The sample shows 50,000 to 65,000 clones, approximately 90% of them seen only once. Material for sequencing was PBMCs. Receptors were obtained from a young man with colorectal cancer.

The rearrangement joins TRBV19 to TRBJ1-2, with unresolved D. This CDR3 comprises 15 residues. Trimming removed 6 bases at V and 8 bases at J, with 22 bases between. Germline-derived CDR1 and CDR2 are LNHDA and SQIVND (reference sequence). The CDR3 nucleotides are TGTGCCAGTAGCCAACCCGACAAAGGTTGGGTCGGCTACACCTTC. It codes for CASSQPDKGWVGYTF.

V and J are TRBV29-1 and TRBJ1-1; no reliable D call. Germline CDR1 SQVTM, CDR2 ANQGSEA. Trimming took off 4 bases at V and 3 bases at J, with 18 bases between the two ends. The CDR3 has 15 residues. CDR3 region: CSVVYWSRVDTEAFF. In DNA form, the CDR3 reads TGCAGCGTTGTGTACTGGTCCCGGGTAGACACTGAAGCTTTCTTT.

CDR3 sequence (DNA): TGCGCCAGCAGCCGCCTATTTAGCGCGGCTCCCTACAATGAGCAGTTCTTC. Its protein product is CASSRLFSAAPYNEQFF. This chain connects TRBV4-3 to TRBJ2-1; the D gene is possibly TRBD2 (5 bases). Trimming cost V 4 bases and J 2 bases, with 18 bases left between them. CDR3 size: 17 residues. Germline V lookup: CDR1 LGHNA, CDR2 YSLEER.

V gene TRBV19 combines with J gene TRBJ1-1; D uncertain. The germline V and J ends were trimmed by 6 bases and 0 bases, with 11 bases remaining between them. Germline CDR1 reads LNHDA; CDR2 reads SQIVND (reference sequence). The CDR3 is 14 residues long. The CDR3 loop is CASSEVVMNTEAFF. The DNA for the CDR3 is TGTGCCAGTAGCGAAGTAGTCATGAACACTGAAGCTTTCTTT.

The V and J genes are TRBV6-4 and TRBJ1-2; 8 bases line up with TRBD1. The CDR3 sequence is 17 residues long. The V segment lost 0 bases and the J segment 7 bases; nucleotides outside the gene matches: 13. Germline V gene lookup returns CDR1 MRHNA and CDR2 SNTAGT. The CDR3 region is CASSDSIGDRRIGGYTF. The CDR3 DNA reads TGTGCCAGCAGTGACTCGATCGGGGACAGGAGGATAGGTGGCTACACCTTC.

J is TRBJ2-3 and V is TRBV7-9; TRBD2 agrees at 8 bases. Trimming cost V 1 base and J 2 bases; bases outside gene matches: 5. Germline values: CDR1 SEHNR, CDR2 FQNEAQ (reference sequence). This CDR3 has 16 amino acids. Here the CDR3 DNA reads TGTGCCAGCAGCTTAGACGCGGGGGGCCACACAGATACGCAGTATTTT. Its protein product is CASSLDAGGHTDTQYF.

The chain links TRBV2 to TRBJ1-1; perhaps TRBD1 as D (5 bases). The CDR3 totals 13 residues. In germline, CDR1 is SNHLY, CDR2 FYNNEI. V was trimmed by 6 bases and J by 4 bases, leaving 12 bases between them. CDR3 sequence reads: CASRKDRATEAFF. In nucleotides, the CDR3 is TGTGCCAGCAGGAAAGACAGAGCCACTGAAGCTTTCTTT.

The chain carries TRBV5-4 and TRBJ2-1; D not certain. This CDR3 is built from 11 residues. The V and J ends lost 3 bases and 5 bases respectively, with 3 bases between them. Germline-derived CDR1 and CDR2 are SGHNT and YYREEE (reference sequence). Here the CDR3 reads CASSSNNEQFF. CDR3 in DNA: TGTGCCAGCAGCTCTAACAATGAGCAGTTCTTC. Complete variable domain (other parts from reference TRBV5-4 and TRBJ2-1): ETGVTQSPTHLIKTRGQQVTLRCSSQSGHNTVSWYQQALGQGPQFIFQYYREEENGRGNFPPRFSGLQFPNYSSELNVNALELDDSALYLCASSSNNEQFFGPGTRLTVL.

This rearrangement joins TRBV5-1 to TRBJ1-4; 8 nucleotides agree with TRBD1. The CDR3 extends over 14 amino acids. Unmatched junction bases numbered 5, after V lost 2 bases and J lost 8 bases. Germline V CDR1 and CDR2: SGHRS, YFSETQ. The DNA for the CDR3 is TGCGCCAGCAGCTTTCAGGGGGCTGGGGAAAAACTGTTTTTT. Protein: CASSFQGAGEKLFF.

The V call is TRBV9, the J call TRBJ2-2; 10 nucleotides match TRBD2. CDR3 length: 15 amino acids. V dropped 5 bases and J dropped 4; count of bases not matched to a gene: 5. Germline V gene lookup returns CDR1 SGDLS and CDR2 YYNGEE. The DNA of the CDR3 is TGTGCCAGCAGAGCTACTAGCGGGATCACCGGGGAGCTGTTTTTT. Amino acid sequence: CASRATSGITGELFF.

This clone showed up just a few times. The gene calls are TRBV2 and TRBJ1-2; tentative D call: TRBD1 (6 bases). Germline V gives CDR1 SNHLY, CDR2 FYNNEI. This CDR3 is built from 15 residues. V dropped 6 bases and J dropped 4 bases, with 18 bases sitting between them. The CDR3, as DNA: TGTGCCAGCAGAGGCCCCAGGGGAGAAAGCTATGGCTACACCTTC. Its protein is CASRGPRGESYGYTF.

There are a few counts of this clone. V usage is TRBV14 and J usage is TRBJ1-1; no clear D. CDR1 is SGHDN and CDR2 is FVKESK in the germline V gene. Between the trimmed V and J ends, which lost 0 bases and 0 bases, there was a span of 2 bases. CDR3 length: 13 residues. CDR3 coding DNA: TGTGCCAGCAGCCAAGAAATGAACACTGAAGCTTTCTTT. The encoded protein is CASSQEMNTEAFF.

The chain has TRBV3-1 (or the pseudogene TRBV3-2) and TRBJ2-5; no clear D gene. Deletions cut 0 bases from V and 1 base from J, with 15 bases between. CDR3 length: 17 amino acids. Germline V gives CDR1 LGHDT, CDR2 YNNKEL (reference sequence). The CDR3 loop reads CASSQDRLIPVQETQYF. The DNA for the CDR3 is TGTGCCAGCAGCCAAGATCGGTTAATCCCAGTCCAAGAGACCCAGTACTTC.

The chain links TRBV7-2 to TRBJ1-6; no clear D. The CDR3 consists of 12 residues. V was trimmed by 2 bases and J by 9 bases, leaving 5 bases between them. CDR1 and CDR2 from the germline V gene are SGHTA and FQGNSA. The CDR3 sequence is CASSLSTSPLHF. The CDR3 region has the DNA TGTGCCAGCAGCTTAAGTACTTCACCCCTCCACTTT.

The V call is TRBV5-1, the J call TRBJ2-3; D gene uncertain. This CDR3 is 15 amino acids long. V dropped 0 bases and J dropped 3 bases, with 11 bases sitting between them. CDR1 is SGHRS and CDR2 is YFSETQ in the germline V gene. CDR3 nucleotides: TGCGCCAGCAGCTTGGAGGCCAGGCGGACAGATACGCAGTATTTT. The encoded protein is CASSLEARRTDTQYF.

The rearrangement uses TRBV28 and TRBJ1-1, with 9 bases fitting TRBD1. The germline V gene encodes CDR1 MDHEN and CDR2 SYDVKM. The CDR3 consists of 15 residues. The ends lost 5 bases at V and 5 bases at J; junction bases unmatched: 9. The CDR3 here is CASSAFTGGGTEAFF. The CDR3 DNA is TGTGCCAGCAGTGCTTTCACAGGGGGCGGAACTGAAGCTTTCTTT.

J is TRBJ2-1 and V is TRBV10-2, with D perhaps TRBD1 (5 bases). Trimming shortened V by 0 bases and J by 3 bases, and 12 bases separated the two germline ends. The CDR3 has 16 residues. CDR1 is WSHSY and CDR2 is SAAADI in the germline V gene. The DNA of the CDR3 is TGCGCCAGCAGTGAGTCCAGGGTGGGCCTCTACAATGAGCAGTTCTTC. Its protein is CASSESRVGLYNEQFF.

This chain links TRBV12-3 or TRBV12-4 with TRBJ2-7; D unclear. This CDR3 has 13 amino acids. V shed 2 bases and J shed 4 bases, with 9 bases lying between them. The CDR3 coding sequence is TGTGCCAGCAGTTTAAGGTTCAATTACGAGCAGTACGTC. Protein product: CASSLRFNYEQYV.

This chain links TRBV19 with TRBJ1-4, with D maybe TRBD1 (6 bases). Trimming cost V 6 bases and J 0 bases, with 8 bases left between them. This CDR3 contains 14 residues. Germline-derived CDR1 and CDR2 are LNHDA and SQIVND (reference sequence). The CDR3 sequence is CASSRQATNEKLFF. The CDR3 region has the DNA TGTGCCAGTAGCAGACAGGCAACTAATGAAAAACTGTTTTTT.

The chain uses TRBV24-1 and TRBJ2-1, with D possibly being TRBD2 (7 bases). Germline V lookup: CDR1 KGHDR, CDR2 SFDVKD. This CDR3 has 14 amino acids. Trimming cost V 6 bases and J 2 bases, with 10 bases left between them. CDR3 in amino acids: CATSRGGPYNEQFF. For the CDR3, the DNA is TGTGCCACCAGTAGGGGGGGCCCCTACAATGAGCAGTTCTTC.

This chain connects TRBV5-5 to TRBJ2-7, with 11 bases lining up with TRBD1. Germline V gives CDR1 SGHKS, CDR2 YYEKEE (reference sequence). The CDR3 totals 14 residues. V shed 0 bases and J 5 bases; nucleotides not matched to a gene: 1. CDR3 in DNA: TGTGCCAGCAGCTTGGGGGGACAGGGGGACGAGCAGTACTTC. Protein sequence: CASSLGGQGDEQYF.

The chain employs TRBV7-2 and TRBJ2-5, with 11 positions matching TRBD2. Germline loops: CDR1 SGHTA, CDR2 FQGNSA. The CDR3 loop spans 18 amino acids. The V segment lost 4 bases and the J segment 5 bases; nucleotides outside the gene matches: 15. In nucleotides, the CDR3 is TGTGCCAGCAGCTCCCTGGGCTTAGCGGGGGGGAGGTGGGAGACCCAGTACTTC. Its translation is CASSSLGLAGGRWETQYF.

This chain uses TRBV10-2 with TRBJ2-7; the D gene could be TRBD1 or TRBD2 (5 bases each). CDR1 WSHSY and CDR2 SAAADI come from the germline V gene. The CDR3 extends over 11 amino acids. Trimming took off 8 bases at V and 4 bases at J, with 9 bases between the two ends. CDR3 nucleotides: TGCGCCAGCGGGGACGGGTACGAGCAGTACGTC. Amino acid sequence: CASGDGYEQYV.

This rearrangement joins TRBV7-9 to TRBJ2-3; TRBD2 agrees at 10 bases. The J segment lost 0 bases and the V segment lost 5 bases, leaving 2 bases of the junction unmatched. Per germline, CDR1 SEHNR and CDR2 FQNEAQ (reference sequence). This CDR3 is built from 15 residues. The CDR3 sequence: CASSQLAGSTDTQYF. For the CDR3, the DNA is TGTGCCAGCAGCCAACTAGCGGGGAGCACAGATACGCAGTATTTT.

This clone was seen a single time. In nucleotides, the CDR3 is TGCGCCAGCAGCCACCGTACAGGGGTGAACACTGAAGCTTTCTTT. Translating it yields CASSHRTGVNTEAFF. The V gene is TRBV4-3, the J gene TRBJ1-1, with TRBD1 identical over 7 bases. Losses at the gene ends were 3 bases for V and 0 bases for J; bases not matched to a gene: 4. Germline CDR1 reads LGHNA; CDR2 reads YSLEER. The CDR3 consists of 15 residues.

CDR3: CASSEAGDTEAFF. The CDR3 DNA sequence: TGCGCCAGCAGTGAAGCGGGGGACACTGAAGCTTTCTTT. The J gene is TRBJ1-1, the V gene TRBV10-1; the D gene is possibly TRBD1 (5 bases). The CDR3 is made up of 13 amino acids. Deletions cut 3 bases from V and 3 bases from J, with 8 bases between. The germline gives CDR1 WNHNN, CDR2 SYGVQD (reference sequence).

This sequence joins TRBV5-1 and TRBJ2-2; maybe TRBD1 (6 bases). CDR1 and CDR2 (germline): SGHRS, YFSETQ. Between the trimmed V and J ends, which lost 0 bases and 2 bases, there was a span of 20 bases. The CDR3 is made up of 19 amino acids. For the CDR3, the DNA is TGCGCCAGCAGCTTGGTTGGTCACAGGGCCATTTCCAACACCGGGGAGCTGTTTTTT. Residues: CASSLVGHRAISNTGELFF. The whole variable domain, remainder taken from reference TRBV5-1 and TRBJ2-2, is KAGVTQTPRYLIKTRGQQVTLSCSPISGHRSVSWYQQTPGQGLQFLFEYFSETQRNKGNFPGRFSGRQFSNSRSEMNVSTLELGDSALYLCASSLVGHRAISNTGELFFGEGSRLTVL.

The chain joins TRBV20-1 to TRBJ2-3, with D perhaps given as TRBD1 or TRBD2 (5 bases each). The V end was cut by 3 bases, the J end by 5 bases, with 15 bases between. The CDR3 totals 14 residues. Per germline, CDR1 DFQATT and CDR2 SNEGSKA (reference sequence). DNA for the CDR3: TGCAGTGCTAGTTTAGGGGCTGGAGGAGATACGCAGTATTTT. Translation: CSASLGAGGDTQYF.

The gene calls are TRBV9 and TRBJ1-5, with D possibly TRBD1 on 6 matching bases. With 3 bases removed from V and 7 bases from J, the gap between germline ends came to 14 bases. Germline CDR1 reads SGDLS; CDR2 reads YYNGEE. The CDR3 totals 14 residues. The CDR3 region has the DNA TGTGCCAGCAGCGCGGACAGCCTGGGCCAGCCCCAGCATTTT. Amino acid sequence: CASSADSLGQPQHF.

Comment on this clone: In the same sample, other DNA sequences code for this CDR3. V gene TRBV6-5 combines with J gene TRBJ2-6, with D perhaps matching TRBD1 (5 bases). The V end lost 0 bases, the J end lost 0 bases, and 6 bases lay between the germline ends. CDR3 length equals 16 residues. Germline-derived CDR1 and CDR2 are MNHEY and SVGAGI. CDR3 nucleotides: TGTGCCAGCAGTTACTCGCAGGGCTCTGGGGCCAACGTCCTGACTTTC. The encoded protein is CASSYSQGSGANVLTF.